This T cell receptor (beta chain) was obtained from a study of T cells in localized non-small cell lung cancer. Germline loops: CDR1 SGHVS, CDR2 FQNEAQ. The CDR3 spans 14 residues. V lost 5 bases to trimming and J lost 2 bases; unmatched junction nucleotides: 4. The table came from immunoSEQ multiplex PCR; TCRdb's copy has only in-frame clones and leaves some out. Of about 40,000 clones listed, more than 85% were seen once; the top ten hold approximately 10%. V and J are TRBV7-8 and TRBJ2-7; 9 bases are shared with TRBD1. The sequence was obtained from a woman aged 35 to 69 with stage II lung adenocarcinoma. The sequencing here drew on PBMCs, taken before any cancer treatment. The CDR3 nucleotides read TGTGCCAGCAGCAACCGGGACAGGGCCTACGAGCAGTACTTC. It yields the protein CASSNRDRAYEQYF.